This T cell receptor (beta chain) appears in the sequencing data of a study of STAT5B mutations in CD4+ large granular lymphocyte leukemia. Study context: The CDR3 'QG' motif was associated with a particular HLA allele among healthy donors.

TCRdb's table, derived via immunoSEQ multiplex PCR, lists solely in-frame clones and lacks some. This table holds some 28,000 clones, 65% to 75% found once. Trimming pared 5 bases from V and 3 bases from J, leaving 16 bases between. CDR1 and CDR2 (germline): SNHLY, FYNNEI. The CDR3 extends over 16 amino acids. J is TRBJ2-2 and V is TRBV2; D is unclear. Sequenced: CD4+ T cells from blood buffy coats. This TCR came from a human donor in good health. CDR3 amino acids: CASSPNPQRHTGELFF. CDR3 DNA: TGTGCCAGCAGTCCTAATCCCCAGAGGCACACCGGGGAGCTGTTTTTT. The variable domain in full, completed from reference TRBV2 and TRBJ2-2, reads EPEVTQTPSHQVTQMGQEVILRCVPISNHLYFYWYRQILGQKVEFLVSFYNNEISEKSEIFDDQFSVERPDGSNFTLKIRSTKLEDSAMYFCASSPNPQRHTGELFFGEGSRLTVL.